This T cell receptor (beta chain) comes out of a study of T-cell reconstitution after alpha-beta-depleted transplantation in children. For TCRbeta, the library was prepared with unique molecular identifiers. From the PCR reads, TCRdb called clonotypes with MiXCR, one entry per CDR3 protein. The sample lists roughly 400,000 distinct CDR3 sequences; about a fifth were seen once. The sequence derives from a human donor who donated a stem cell graft to a child with acute myeloid leukemia. Sequences were derived from PBMCs from the stem cell graft donor, sampled from the stem cell graft.

Written as DNA, the CDR3 is TGCAGTGCCCCTCTAGCGGGAAGAGAGACCCAGTACTTC. Translation gives CSAPLAGRETQYF. The chain uses TRBV20-1 and TRBJ2-5; 9 bases map to TRBD2. Germline V gives CDR1 DFQATT, CDR2 SNEGSKA (reference sequence). The CDR3 contains 13 residues. Unmatched junction bases numbered 6, after V lost 6 bases and J lost 4 bases.